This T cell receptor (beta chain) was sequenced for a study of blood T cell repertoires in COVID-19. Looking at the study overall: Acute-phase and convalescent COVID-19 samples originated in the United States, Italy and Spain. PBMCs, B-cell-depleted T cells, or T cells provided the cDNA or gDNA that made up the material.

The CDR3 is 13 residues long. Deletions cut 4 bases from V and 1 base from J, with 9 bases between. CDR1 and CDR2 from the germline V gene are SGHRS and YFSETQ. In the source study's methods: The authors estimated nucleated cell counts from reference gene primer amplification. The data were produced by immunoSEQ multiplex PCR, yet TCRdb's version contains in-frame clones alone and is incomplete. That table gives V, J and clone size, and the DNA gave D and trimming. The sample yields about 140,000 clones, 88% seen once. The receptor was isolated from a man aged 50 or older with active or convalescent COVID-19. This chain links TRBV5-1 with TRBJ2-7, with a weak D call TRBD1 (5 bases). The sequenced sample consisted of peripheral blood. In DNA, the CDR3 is TGCGCCAGCAGCACTGGACAATCCTACGAGCAGTACTTC. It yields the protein CASSTGQSYEQYF.